Sequencing of this TCR beta chain was carried out in a study of blood T cell repertoires in COVID-19. Study details: Material from acute and convalescent COVID-19 was sourced from the United States, Italy and Spain.

Original data processing: Reference gene primer amplification gave estimated nucleated cell counts. Sequencing was performed with immunoSEQ multiplex PCR; in TCRdb, only in-frame clones are kept and a portion is missing. V, J and clone size are taken as reported in that table, and D and trimming were inferred from the DNA itself. The sample consists of around 42,000 clones, about 88% of them appearing once. Germline V gene sequence: CDR1 SGHDT, CDR2 YYEEEE. The CDR3 is 14 residues long. Trimming removed 4 bases from V and 4 bases from J, with 14 bases in between. The sequence derives from a woman in her seventies in a cohort sampled during active COVID-19. Sequencing was done on a sample of peripheral blood. This chain connects TRBV5-6 to TRBJ1-2; tentative D call: TRBD1 (5 bases). DNA for the CDR3: TGTGCCAGCAGCCCAGGGCAGGTGATCTATGGCTACACCTTC. As protein: CASSPGQVIYGYTF.